These 22 T cell receptor beta chains were sequenced from one sample in a study of T cell responses to AZD1222 COVID-19 vaccine. The assay was immunoSEQ multiplex PCR, and TCRdb's table has in-frame clones only and misses some. This sample has approximately 170,000 clones, with 85% to 90% found just once. The input for sequencing was peripheral blood, taken 28 days after the second AZD1222 dose. The receptors were gathered from an adult who received the AZD1222 COVID-19 vaccine.

The chain employs TRBV12-3 or TRBV12-4 and TRBJ1-4, with D maybe TRBD1 (5 bases). The CDR3 sequence is 11 residues long. Trimming shortened V by 5 bases and J by 10 bases, and 8 bases separated the two germline ends. The CDR3 here is CASSRGGKLFF. The CDR3, as DNA: TGTGCCAGCAGTCGGGGCGGAAAACTGTTTTTT.

This clone was picked up a small number of times. The V and J genes are TRBV6-5 and TRBJ2-7; the match to TRBD1 covers 8 bases. V lost 6 bases, J lost 5 bases, and 9 bases stayed unmatched. Germline loops: CDR1 MNHEY, CDR2 SVGAGI. The CDR3 is made up of 14 amino acids. This chain's CDR3 is CASSQDRGYNEQYF. The CDR3 bases are TGTGCCAGCAGCCAAGACAGGGGATATAACGAGCAGTACTTC.

This rearrangement joins TRBV19 to TRBJ2-5; 7 nucleotides line up with TRBD2. This CDR3 is 15 amino acids long. CDR1 is LNHDA, CDR2 SQIVND, per germline (reference sequence). Germline trimming cut 6 bases from V and 5 bases from J; bases unmatched to any gene: 12. This chain's CDR3 is CASRWRSGGGETQYF. The CDR3 DNA follows: TGTGCCAGTAGGTGGAGGTCGGGGGGAGGTGAGACCCAGTACTTC.

The chain uses TRBV5-4 and TRBJ2-7, with D tentatively TRBD1 or TRBD2 (5 bases each). CDR3 length: 13 amino acids. The ends were cut back, 4 bases at V and 5 bases at J, with 13 bases in the middle. Germline CDR1 reads SGHNT; CDR2 reads YYREEE (reference sequence). CDR3 sequence: CASSQTRGHEQYF. For the CDR3, the DNA is TGTGCCAGCAGCCAAACTCGGGGCCACGAGCAGTACTTC.

The chain is built from TRBV18 and TRBJ2-3; 7 bases map to TRBD2. Germline CDR1 and CDR2: KGHSH and LQKENI. The V segment lost 1 base and the J segment 0 bases; nucleotides outside the gene matches: 4. The CDR3 is made up of 16 amino acids. The CDR3 spells CASSPQVAGSTDTQYF. The CDR3 DNA reads as TGTGCCAGCTCACCACAGGTAGCGGGCAGCACAGATACGCAGTATTTT.

This clone was seen just once. V and J are TRBV29-1 and TRBJ2-3; D gene ambiguous. Trimming removed 4 bases at V and 0 bases at J, with 8 bases between. The CDR3 has 13 residues. The germline V gene encodes CDR1 SQVTM and CDR2 ANQGSEA. CDR3 residues: CSVASQSTDTQYF. CDR3 in DNA: TGCAGCGTTGCCTCACAAAGCACAGATACGCAGTATTTT.

This clone was picked up a small number of times. This chain joins TRBV10-3 and TRBJ2-7; possibly TRBD2 for D (5 bases). CDR1 and CDR2 from the germline V gene are ENHRY and SYGVKD. The CDR3 is 15 residues long. The V end lost 1 base, the J end lost 5 bases, and 15 bases lay between the germline ends. CDR3 amino acids: CAISEYNSGTNEQYF. The CDR3 coding sequence is TGTGCCATCAGTGAGTACAACAGCGGTACTAACGAGCAGTACTTC.

The chain combines TRBV7-3 with TRBJ2-3; 9 bases fit TRBD2. CDR3 length equals 16 residues. V lost 2 bases and J lost 1; bases outside the gene matches: 4. Germline V gene data show CDR1 as SGHTA and CDR2 as FQGTGA. CDR3 amino acids: CASSLGASGGTDTQYF. CDR3 coding DNA: TGTGCCAGCAGCTTAGGGGCTAGCGGGGGCACAGATACGCAGTATTTT. The whole variable domain, filled in from reference TRBV7-3 and TRBJ2-3, reads GAGVSQTPSNKVTEKGKYVELRCDPISGHTALYWYRQSLGQGPEFLIYFQGTGAADDSGLPNDRFFAVRPEGSVSTLKIQRTERGDSAVYLCASSLGASGGTDTQYFGPGTRLTVL.

This clone was detected once. J is TRBJ2-7 and V is TRBV6-5; D possibly corresponds to TRBD1 (5 bases). Trimming pared 0 bases from V and 2 bases from J, leaving 8 bases between. The CDR3 runs to 14 residues. From germline, CDR1 is MNHEY and CDR2 SVGAGI. The DNA of the CDR3 is TGTGCCAGCAGTTACTCCCCCAGGGCCTACGAGCAGTACTTC. Residues: CASSYSPRAYEQYF.

The chain recombines TRBV4-2 with TRBJ2-5; 13 bases are shared with TRBD2. Germline assignment: CDR1 LGHNA and CDR2 YNFKEQ. This CDR3 has 18 residues. The junction had 10 bases not matched to a gene; V was cut back by 1 base and J by 5 bases. CDR3 sequence reads: CASSQGTGTSGAGETQYF. The DNA for the CDR3 is TGTGCCAGCAGCCAAGGGACCGGGACTAGCGGGGCGGGGGAGACCCAGTACTTC.

This clone was observed a handful of times. The genes are TRBV19 and TRBJ2-3; D is possibly TRBD1 or TRBD2 (6 bases each). CDR3 size: 17 residues. The germline V gene has CDR1 LNHDA and CDR2 SQIVND (reference sequence). V was cut by 0 bases and J by 6 bases, with 19 bases left in between. CDR3 DNA sequence: TGTGCCAGTAGTATAGATCTTCCGGGGGCTACGGTCGATACGCAGTATTTT. It encodes CASSIDLPGATVDTQYF.

The chain has TRBV30 and TRBJ1-1, with D perhaps TRBD1 (6 bases). The V and J ends lost 7 bases and 5 bases respectively, with 17 bases between them. Germline loops: CDR1 GTSNPN, CDR2 SVGIG (reference sequence). This CDR3 has 13 amino acids. CDR3 sequence: CASHPTGPTEAFF. DNA for the CDR3: TGTGCCTCACACCCCACAGGGCCAACTGAAGCTTTCTTT.

V usage is TRBV27 and J usage is TRBJ2-5, with D perhaps being TRBD1 or TRBD2 (5 bases each). Germline V gene sequence: CDR1 MNHEY, CDR2 SMNVEV (reference sequence). V lost 4 bases and J 3 bases, leaving 12 bases between the germline ends. This CDR3 has 14 residues. The CDR3 loop is CASSSWDREETQYF. In DNA, the CDR3 is TGTGCCAGCAGTTCTTGGGACCGAGAAGAGACCCAGTACTTC.

The V call is TRBV7-9, the J call TRBJ2-5; 13 bases are a match to TRBD2. The CDR3 runs to 15 residues. The germline V gene encodes CDR1 SEHNR and CDR2 FQNEAQ (reference sequence). Trimming took 6 bases from V and 3 from J; bases not matched to a gene: 4. CDR3 DNA sequence: TGTGCCAGCAGTTCCGGGACTAGCGGGGAAGAGACCCAGTACTTC. Translating it yields CASSSGTSGEETQYF.

The rearrangement links TRBV7-9 to TRBJ1-2, with unresolved D. CDR1 is SEHNR and CDR2 is FQNEAQ in the germline V gene (reference sequence). There are 14 residues in the CDR3. Trimming took 3 bases from V and 4 from J, leaving 12 bases between them. The CDR3 DNA follows: TGTGCCAGCAGCTTTTTGGGTACTGGCTATGGCTACACCTTC. It yields the protein CASSFLGTGYGYTF.

V is TRBV6-5 and J is TRBJ2-3; D may be TRBD2 (5 bases). The CDR3 sequence is 15 residues long. Trimming shortened V by 2 bases and J by 0 bases, and 9 bases separated the two germline ends. Germline V gives CDR1 MNHEY, CDR2 SVGAGI. CDR3 sequence reads: CASSYGGQSTDTQYF. The CDR3 DNA sequence: TGTGCCAGCAGTTACGGCGGGCAAAGCACAGATACGCAGTATTTT.

The gene calls are TRBV3-1 (or the pseudogene TRBV3-2) and TRBJ2-7; D is uncertain. The CDR3 has 13 amino acids. The germline V gene has CDR1 LGHDT and CDR2 YNNKEL (reference sequence). V was shortened by 0 bases and J by 6 bases, with 9 bases between the two germline ends. The CDR3 reads CASSQEYGSEQYF. In DNA form, the CDR3 reads TGTGCCAGCAGCCAAGAATATGGTAGCGAGCAGTACTTC.

A word on this clone: The sample contains more than one DNA sequence encoding this CDR3. The gene calls are TRBV4-1 and TRBJ1-2, with no clear D. Trimming stripped 0 bases from V and 4 bases from J, with 6 bases between. The germline gives CDR1 MGHRA, CDR2 YSYEKL. The CDR3 loop spans 13 amino acids. Written as DNA, the CDR3 is TGCGCCAGCAGCCAAGAGGGGTTCTATGGCTACACCTTC. Translated, it gives CASSQEGFYGYTF.

This clone was seen just once. The rearrangement joins TRBV7-3 to TRBJ1-6; TRBD1 agrees at 8 bases. The CDR3 runs to 13 residues. Germline trimming cut 5 bases from V and 10 bases from J; bases unmatched to any gene: 4. Germline CDR1 reads SGHTA; CDR2 reads FQGTGA. The CDR3 sequence: CASSRNRGSPLHF. The CDR3 bases are TGTGCCAGCAGCCGGAACAGGGGGTCACCCCTCCACTTT.

This rearrangement joins TRBV5-8 to TRBJ1-2; TRBD1 might be the D (5 bases). Germline V gene lookup returns CDR1 SGHTS and CDR2 YDEGEE. V was pared by 1 base and J by 7 bases, with 11 bases between. The CDR3 loop spans 13 amino acids. The CDR3 region is CASSLFREGGYTF. DNA for the CDR3: TGTGCCAGCAGCTTGTTCAGGGAAGGTGGCTACACCTTC.

The chain links TRBV6-2 or TRBV6-3 to TRBJ2-2; D possibly corresponds to TRBD2 (6 bases). Germline V gene lookup returns CDR1 MNHEY and CDR2 SVGEGT. This CDR3 contains 15 residues. With 7 bases removed from V and 4 bases from J, the gap between germline ends came to 16 bases. Written as DNA, the CDR3 is TGTGCCAGCACCCCAGGAGGGCTCGTCACCGGGGAGCTGTTTTTT. Amino acids: CASTPGGLVTGELFF.

This clone was counted once. J is TRBJ2-2 and V is TRBV19, with D perhaps matching TRBD1 (6 bases). CDR1 and CDR2 from the germline V gene are LNHDA and SQIVND (reference sequence). V was pared by 6 bases and J by 5 bases, with 10 bases between. There are 13 residues in the CDR3. CDR3 protein: CASSLGGTGELFF. The CDR3 nucleotides read TGTGCCAGTAGCCTAGGGGGTACCGGGGAGCTGTTTTTT.